A selection of T cell receptor beta chains follows, all from one sample in a study of tumor-infiltrating lymphocytes in oesophageal squamous cell carcinoma. In TCRdb, the PCR reads were re-called with MiXCR into one record per CDR3 protein. The sample carries about 17,000 distinct CDR3 sequences, approximately 47% recorded once. Input material: normal esophageal tissue next to the tumor. The source of these receptors is a female donor with esophageal squamous cell carcinoma. Each CDR3 is given with its conserved first and last residue. A D gene is named only where the DNA matches it firmly. Rows give clone size only sometimes, using once, few, many, or a class for an expanded clone.

DNA | CDR3 | size | D | J | V
TGTGCCAGCAGCCTACAGGGGGCAAAGCGAGGTACGCAGTATTTT | CASSLQGAKRGTQYF | NA | TRBD1 | TRBJ2-3 | TRBV7-6
TGTGCCAGCGCTGGCGGGAGGGCCGGATCCTACAATGAGCAGTTCTTC | CASAGGRAGSYNEQFF | many | TRBD2 | TRBJ2-1 | TRBV2
TGTGCCAGCAGTTCCCCCCGCACAGATACGCAGTATTTT | CASSSPRTDTQYF | many | NA | TRBJ2-3 | TRBV11-3
TGTGCCAGCAGCTTAGGAGGTATGGGGCAGTACTTC | CASSLGGMGQYF | few | NA | TRBJ2-5 | TRBV7-2
TGTGCCAGCAGCCCACTAGCGACCACAGATACGCAGTATTTT | CASSPLATTDTQYF | NA | TRBD2 | TRBJ2-3 | TRBV7-9
TGTGCCAGCATTGCCACTAGCGGGAGGGGGGGGGAGCAGTTCTTC | CASIATSGRGGEQFF | NA | TRBD2 | TRBJ2-1 | TRBV7-9
TGTGCCAGCAGTTTAGGGGGGTCGGGGGAAAAACTGTTTTTT | CASSLGGSGEKLFF | many | NA | TRBJ1-4 | TRBV12-3/TRBV12-4
TGTGCCAGCAGTTATCCCTCTCCCCTCAGCGGGAGGATTCACTCCTACGAGCAGTACTTC | CASSYPSPLSGRIHSYEQYF | many | TRBD2 | TRBJ2-7 | TRBV6-1
TGTGCCAGCAGCCCCGTAGGCTTCTCTGGAAACACCATATATTTT | CASSPVGFSGNTIYF | NA | NA | TRBJ1-3 | TRBV7-6
TGTGCCAGCACTTTTACGGGGGGAGAGACCCAGTACTTC | CASTFTGGETQYF | many | TRBD2 | TRBJ2-5 | TRBV7-2
TGTGCCAGCAGCTTACAGGGCGATGAGACCCAGTACTTC | CASSLQGDETQYF | NA | NA | TRBJ2-5 | TRBV7-3
TGTGCCAGCAGCTTAAGTCGAGATGATACGCAGTATTTT | CASSLSRDDTQYF | NA | NA | TRBJ2-3 | TRBV7-3
TGTGCCAGCAGTTACTTCGGACAGGGGGATCAGCCCCAGCATTTT | CASSYFGQGDQPQHF | many | TRBD1 | TRBJ1-5 | TRBV6-6
TGCGCCAGCAGCTTGGCTGCGGGAGGGAACGACAATGAGCAGTTCTTC | CASSLAAGGNDNEQFF | NA | TRBD2 | TRBJ2-1 | TRBV5-1
TGCGCCAGCAGCCATAAACAACCGGGACTAGCGGGGGGGCCGTACAATGAGCAGTTCTTC | CASSHKQPGLAGGPYNEQFF | few | TRBD2 | TRBJ2-1 | TRBV4-1
TGTGCCAGCAGCTTAGACGGGACAGTCTACGAGCAGTACTTC | CASSLDGTVYEQYF | NA | TRBD1 | TRBJ2-7 | TRBV7-2
TGTGCCAGCAGCCTGGGGACTAGCGGTTACAATGAGCAGTTCTTC | CASSLGTSGYNEQFF | many | TRBD2 | TRBJ2-1 | TRBV11-3
TGTGCCAGCAGCTTAGGTGGGGCGGGAGCTTTCTTT | CASSLGGAGAFF | many | NA | TRBJ1-1 | TRBV7-9
TGCGCCAGCACTGTCGGGACTAGCGGGGGATGGGAGCAGTACTTC | CASTVGTSGGWEQYF | NA | TRBD2 | TRBJ2-4 | TRBV4-3
TGTGCCAGCAGCCTAGGACGGATTAATGAAAAACTGTTTTTT | CASSLGRINEKLFF | NA | NA | TRBJ1-4 | TRBV7-6
TGTGCCAGCAGCTCACAGGGACAGCGAATCTACACCTTC | CASSSQGQRIYTF | once | TRBD1 | TRBJ1-2 | TRBV7-2
TGCGCCAGCAGCCTAAGGACAGGGTCCTACGAGCAGTTCTTC | CASSLRTGSYEQFF | NA | TRBD1 | TRBJ2-1 | TRBV4-1
NA | CASSTSTSNEQYF | NA | NA | TRBJ1-6 | TRBV28
TGTGCCAGCAGCCTCCCCGGGCTGCGTGGCTACACCTTC | CASSLPGLRGYTF | once | NA | TRBJ1-2 | TRBV7-3
TGTGCCAGCGGGGAAGGGGCCGAAGCTTTCTTT | CASGEGAEAFF | medium-sized | NA | TRBJ1-1 | TRBV7-8
TGCGCCACCCGAAAGGGTGGAAGTAGTAGCACAGATACGCAGTATTTT | CATRKGGSSSTDTQYF | NA | NA | TRBJ2-3 | TRBV10-2
TGTGCCAGCAGCTTGGTTCGAACAGAACAAGAGACCCAGTACTTC | CASSLVRTEQETQYF | large | NA | TRBJ2-5 | TRBV7-6
TGCGCCAGCAGTGGGGCCATGTTGCACGAGCAGTACTTC | CASSGAMLHEQYF | medium-sized | NA | TRBJ2-7 | TRBV10-2
TGTGCCAGCAGTTCGGGGATTGGCACCCCCAACAATGAGCAGTTCTTC | CASSSGIGTPNNEQFF | NA | NA | TRBJ2-1 | TRBV12-3/TRBV12-4
TGTGCCAGCAGCCCCTGGAGGACGGGCTCCTACGAGCAGTACTTT | CASSPWRTGSYEQYF | NA | NA | TRBJ1-6 | TRBV7-8
TGTGCCAGCAGCGTCCCCACCACTAGCGGGGTTAACAATGAGCAGTTCTTC | CASSVPTTSGVNNEQFF | NA | TRBD2 | TRBJ2-1 | TRBV11-2
TGTGCCAGCAGGGGACAGTCTTATAATTCACCCCTCCACTTT | CASRGQSYNSPLHF | many | TRBD1 | TRBJ1-6 | TRBV28
TGTGCCAGCAGTAGGGACAGGGGAGAGACCCAGTACTTC | CASSRDRGETQYF | medium-sized | TRBD1 | TRBJ2-5 | TRBV12-3/TRBV12-4
TGTGCCAGCAGTTTTATAGGTCGCGAGCAGTACTTC | CASSFIGREQYF | many | NA | TRBJ2-7 | TRBV27
TGTGCCAGCAGTTTAGCCACTGGGCCTCAAGGTAGTCAGCCCCAGCATTTT | CASSLATGPQGSQPQHF | NA | NA | TRBJ1-5 | TRBV12-3/TRBV12-4
TGCGCCAGCAGCTTCGGAGGGCCACGCACTGAAGCTTTCTTT | CASSFGGPRTEAFF | many | NA | TRBJ1-1 | TRBV5-1